This T cell receptor (beta chain) was recorded in a study of OX40 agonist ivuxolimab in advanced cancers. Overall study: Eligibility rules accepted prior anti-PD-1, anti-PD-L1 or anti-CTLA-4 therapy, and around 38% had some.

A history of autoimmune disease or systemic immunosuppression excluded patients. The V and J ends lost 5 bases and 2 bases respectively, with 10 bases between them. Germline values: CDR1 SGHAT, CDR2 FQNNGV. The CDR3 covers 14 residues. The data were produced by immunoSEQ multiplex PCR, yet TCRdb's version contains in-frame clones alone and is incomplete. The data contain fewer than 6,500 clones, 70% of them singletons. The chain recombines TRBV11-2 with TRBJ1-3; D gene ambiguous. The receptor's source is an adult with an advanced solid tumor such as melanoma, head and neck, liver or kidney cancer. The source material was CD4+ or CD8+ T cells sorted from blood, sampled in a trial of the OX40 agonist ivuxolimab. The CDR3 loop is CASSNPLTGNTIYF. The CDR3 DNA is TGTGCCAGCAGCAACCCCTTGACTGGAAACACCATATATTTT.